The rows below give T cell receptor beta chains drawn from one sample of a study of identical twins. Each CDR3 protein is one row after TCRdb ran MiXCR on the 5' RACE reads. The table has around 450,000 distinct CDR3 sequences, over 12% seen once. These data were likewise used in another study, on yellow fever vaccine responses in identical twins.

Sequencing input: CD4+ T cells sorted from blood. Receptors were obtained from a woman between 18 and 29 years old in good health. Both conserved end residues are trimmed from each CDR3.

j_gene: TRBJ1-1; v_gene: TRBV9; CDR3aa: ASSAQIGIGTEAF
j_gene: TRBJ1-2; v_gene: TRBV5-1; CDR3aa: ASSLDGGSYGYT
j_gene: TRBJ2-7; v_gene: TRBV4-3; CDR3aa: ASSQADRGPVEQY
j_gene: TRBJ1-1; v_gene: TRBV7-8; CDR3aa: ASSSRQGRETEAF
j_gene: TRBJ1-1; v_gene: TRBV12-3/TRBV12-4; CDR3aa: ASTPGRNTEAF
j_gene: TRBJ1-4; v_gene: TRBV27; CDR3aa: ASGTRDGGNEKLF
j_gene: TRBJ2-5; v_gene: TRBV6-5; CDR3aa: ASSYRTEETQY
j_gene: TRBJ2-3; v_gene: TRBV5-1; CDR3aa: ASLAAGGYTDTQY
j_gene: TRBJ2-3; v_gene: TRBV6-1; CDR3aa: ASSAAQGTDTQY
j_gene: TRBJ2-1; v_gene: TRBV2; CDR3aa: ASSLVRTVGGGANEQF
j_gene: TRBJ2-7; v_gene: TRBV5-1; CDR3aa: ASSLARIDSGVNTPWSYEQY
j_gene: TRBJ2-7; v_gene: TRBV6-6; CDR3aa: ASSNLGAYEQY
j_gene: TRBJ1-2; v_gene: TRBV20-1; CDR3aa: SARGTAPYGYT
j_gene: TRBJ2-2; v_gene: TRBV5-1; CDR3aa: ASSPQGATNTGELF